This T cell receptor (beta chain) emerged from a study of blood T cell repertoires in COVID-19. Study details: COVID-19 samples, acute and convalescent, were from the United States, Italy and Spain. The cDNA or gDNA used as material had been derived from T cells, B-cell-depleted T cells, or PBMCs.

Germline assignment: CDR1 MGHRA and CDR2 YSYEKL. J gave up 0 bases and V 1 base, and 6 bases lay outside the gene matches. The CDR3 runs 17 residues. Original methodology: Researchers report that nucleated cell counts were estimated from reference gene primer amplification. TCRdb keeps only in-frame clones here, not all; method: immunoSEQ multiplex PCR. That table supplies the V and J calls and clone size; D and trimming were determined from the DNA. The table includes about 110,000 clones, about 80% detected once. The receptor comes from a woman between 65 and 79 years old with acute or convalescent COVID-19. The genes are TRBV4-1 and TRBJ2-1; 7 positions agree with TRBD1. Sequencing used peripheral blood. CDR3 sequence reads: CASSQVPGQFSYNEQFF. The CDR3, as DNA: TGCGCCAGCAGCCAAGTACCGGGACAGTTCTCCTACAATGAGCAGTTCTTC.